The text below deals with one T cell receptor (beta chain). What it binds is not known. The PCR used 60 Vbeta and 13 Jbeta primers. Data came from immunoSEQ multiplex PCR; TCRdb stores just in-frame clones and leaves some out. The sample records some 220,000 clones, about three quarters being singletons. This sample was included in a study of cytomegalovirus exposure and HLA in healthy donors. Notes on the study in general: Association of a missense DCLRE1C variant with TCR beta V- and J-gene trimming was reported in a later analysis. Presence/absence results assume similar sequencing depth per donor, which may not hold.

CDR1 is MDHEN and CDR2 is SYDVKM in the germline V gene. V lost 3 bases to trimming and J lost 4 bases; unmatched junction nucleotides: 16. This CDR3 has 19 amino acids. The sequencing input was PBMCs. The sequence was obtained from a woman aged 55-69 years in good health and CMV-seropositive. The gene calls are TRBV28 and TRBJ1-5, with 9 positions matching TRBD1. CDR3 residues: CASSFVEVIVTGGNQPQHF. CDR3 in DNA: TGTGCCAGCAGTTTTGTCGAAGTAATAGTGACAGGGGGGAATCAGCCCCAGCATTTT. Based on the CDR3 plus reference TRBV28 and TRBJ1-5, the full variable domain is DVKVTQSSRYLVKRTGEKVFLECVQDMDHENMFWYRQDPGLGLRLIYFSYDVKMKEKGDIPEGYSVSREKKERFSLILESASTNQTSMYLCASSFVEVIVTGGNQPQHFGDGTRLSIL.